These 5 T cell receptor beta chains originate from one sample sequenced in a study of shared clonotypes between healthy human individuals. Sequenced by immunoSEQ multiplex PCR; TCRdb stores in-frame clones only, minus some. The sample shows roughly 2.1 million clones, 93% of them seen only once. Naive CD8 cells comprised CD45RO-negative, CCR7-positively selected cells, excluding terminally differentiated effector memory CD45RA+ cells. Sequencing was done on a sample of naive CD8+ T cells from PBMCs. The source is a man younger than 35 in good health. Some clones in this sample may be carry-over from other donors' samples.

The chain has TRBV27 and TRBJ2-5, with D possibly TRBD1 on 6 matching bases. This CDR3 region has 14 residues. V was pared by 0 bases and J by 1 base, with 6 bases between. CDR1 and CDR2 from the germline V gene are MNHEY and SMNVEV (reference sequence). DNA of the CDR3: TGTGCCAGCAGTTTATCGGGGGCCCAAGAGACCCAGTACTTC. Translating it yields CASSLSGAQETQYF.

This chain uses TRBV7-9 with TRBJ2-5; D is unresolved. The V gene lost 5 bases and the J gene lost 5 bases, with 18 bases spanning the gap. CDR3 length: 15 amino acids. Per germline, CDR1 SEHNR and CDR2 FQNEAQ (reference sequence). In DNA form, the CDR3 reads TGTGCCAGCAGCCCCATTGAGCTGGTCGGGGAGACCCAGTACTTC. Its translation: CASSPIELVGETQYF.

This chain connects TRBV6-1 to TRBJ2-1, with TRBD2 matching over 13 bases. Germline loops: CDR1 MNHNS, CDR2 SASEGT. This CDR3 is built from 16 residues. The V segment lost 2 bases and the J segment 5 bases; nucleotides outside the gene matches: 3. CDR3 DNA: TGTGCCAGCAGTGAAACGGGACTAGCGGGAAACAATGAGCAGTTCTTC. It yields the protein CASSETGLAGNNEQFF.

The chain joins TRBV6-6 to TRBJ1-3, with unresolved D. The CDR3 extends over 15 amino acids. V lost 2 bases to trimming and J lost 0 bases, with 8 bases between them. The germline gives CDR1 MNHNY, CDR2 SVGAGI (reference sequence). CDR3 sequence reads: CASSYPPSSGNTIYF. CDR3 bases: TGTGCCAGCAGTTACCCCCCTAGCTCTGGAAACACCATATATTTT.

This chain connects TRBV7-8 to TRBJ2-3, with TRBD2 matching 7 bases. V lost 1 base and J lost 0; bases outside the gene matches: 4. Germline loops: CDR1 SGHVS, CDR2 FQNEAQ. This CDR3 region has 16 residues. DNA of the CDR3: TGTGCCAGCAGCTTAGAGGCTAGCGGAAGCACAGATACGCAGTATTTT. Protein sequence: CASSLEASGSTDTQYF.